The rows below give T cell receptor beta chains drawn from one sample of a study of identical twins. MiXCR was run by TCRdb on the 5' RACE reads, yielding one entry per CDR3 protein. In the table there are about 240,000 distinct CDR3 sequences, about 10% of which are singletons. The material sequenced was memory T cells sorted from blood. The receptor source for this set is a man aged 50-59 years in good health. The CDR3 runs from the conserved cysteine through the conserved F or W. Fields, in order: V gene, D gene, J gene, clone size, CDR3 protein, CDR3 DNA. A D gene is named only where the DNA matches it firmly. Not all rows give a size; the values are once, few, many and, for expanded clones, a class.

TRBV27	TRBD2	TRBJ2-1	few	CASSSLSGRVGNEQFF	TGTGCCAGCAGTTCCCTTAGCGGGAGAGTAGGTAATGAGCAGTTCTTC
TRBV3-1	TRBD2	TRBJ2-1	few	CASSPGLAGVVLFF	TGTGCCAGCAGCCCAGGACTAGCGGGAGTGGTACTGTTCTTC
TRBV7-2	NA	TRBJ2-7	many	CASSPDGYRDEQYF	TGTGCCAGCAGCCCCGACGGCTATCGGGACGAGCAGTACTTC
TRBV6-2/TRBV6-3	TRBD1	TRBJ2-2	NA	CASSWTGPGTGELFF	TGTGCCAGCAGTTGGACAGGGCCGGGGACCGGGGAGCTGTTTTTT
TRBV20-1	NA	TRBJ2-3	NA	CSARDFQTTASDTQYF	TGCAGTGCTAGAGATTTCCAGACCACTGCTTCAGATACGCAGTATTTT
TRBV5-6	TRBD2	TRBJ2-2	few	CASSLGLAGAAGELFF	TGTGCCAGCAGCTTGGGTCTAGCGGGAGCCGCCGGTGAGCTGTTTTTT
TRBV28	NA	TRBJ2-7	few	CASNPGHTSYEQYF	TGTGCCAGCAATCCAGGACACACATCCTACGAGCAGTACTTC
TRBV20-1	TRBD1	TRBJ2-7	many	CSASAVRGGNSYEQYF	TGCAGTGCTAGCGCCGTTCGAGGGGGCAATTCCTACGAGCAGTACTTC
TRBV20-1	NA	TRBJ2-5	many	CSASVEGETQYF	TGCAGTGCTAGTGTGGAGGGCGAGACCCAGTACTTC
TRBV19	NA	TRBJ1-5	few	CATNPGFYGNQPQHF	TGTGCCACCAATCCCGGCTTTTATGGGAATCAGCCCCAGCATTTT
TRBV29-1	TRBD1	TRBJ2-7	few	CSVTGTANEQYF	TGCAGCGTGACCGGGACAGCGAACGAGCAGTACTTC
TRBV18	TRBD1	TRBJ1-2	few	CASSTNRGDYGYTF	TGTGCCAGCTCAACAAACAGGGGGGACTATGGCTACACCTTC
TRBV7-8	NA	TRBJ2-7	many	CASSLGNSYEQYF	TGTGCCAGCAGCTTGGGGAACTCCTACGAGCAGTACTTC
TRBV12-3/TRBV12-4	NA	TRBJ1-1	NA	CASRGVLEAFF	TGTGCCAGCCGGGGGGTGTTGGAAGCTTTCTTT
TRBV7-4	NA	TRBJ2-1	many	CASSLAFRTEQFF	TGTGCCAGCAGCTTAGCCTTCCGCACAGAGCAGTTCTTC
TRBV2	TRBD2	TRBJ2-1	few	CASSTTSGVYNEQFF	TGTGCCAGCAGCACGACTAGCGGGGTTTACAATGAGCAGTTCTTC
TRBV30	TRBD1	TRBJ2-7	few	CACGTGVYDEQYF	TGTGCCTGTGGAACAGGGGTCTACGACGAGCAGTACTTC
TRBV18	NA	TRBJ1-1	many	CASSLGVENAEAFF	TGTGCCAGCTCACTGGGCGTTGAAAACGCTGAAGCTTTCTTT
TRBV4-3	NA	TRBJ2-4	many	CASSQETATLAKNIQYF	TGCGCCAGCAGCCAAGAAACAGCAACCTTAGCCAAAAACATTCAGTACTTC
TRBV10-3	TRBD1	TRBJ1-2	many	CATQPGQGVDYGYTF	TGTGCCACCCAGCCGGGACAGGGGGTGGACTATGGCTACACCTTC
TRBV14	NA	TRBJ1-1	few	CASSQGMGGVNTEAFF	TGTGCCAGCAGCCAAGGGATGGGAGGGGTTAACACTGAAGCTTTCTTT
TRBV5-1	TRBD1	TRBJ2-5	many	CASRPGTGKETQYF	TGCGCCAGCCGCCCCGGGACAGGGAAAGAGACCCAGTACTTC
TRBV20-1	TRBD2	TRBJ2-5	many	CSALPGGTETQYF	TGCAGTGCCCTCCCCGGGGGGACAGAGACCCAGTACTTC
TRBV4-3	NA	TRBJ1-1	few	CASSQERSINTEAFF	TGCGCCAGCAGCCAAGAGCGCAGTATAAACACTGAAGCTTTCTTT
TRBV4-2	NA	TRBJ1-2	few	CASSSRDGDGYTF	TGTGCCAGCAGCTCCCGGGACGGAGATGGCTACACCTTC
TRBV5-1	NA	TRBJ1-1	many	CASSLGGRDTEAFF	TGCGCCAGCAGCTTGGGAGGGAGGGACACTGAAGCTTTCTTT
TRBV12-3/TRBV12-4	NA	TRBJ2-7	few	CASSFGPLYEQYF	TGTGCCAGCAGTTTTGGACCACTCTACGAGCAGTACTTC
TRBV9	TRBD1	TRBJ2-7	NA	CASSPPGQGNYEQYF	TGTGCCAGCAGCCCCCCGGGACAGGGAAACTACGAGCAGTACTTC
TRBV7-2	NA	TRBJ2-1	NA	CASSSPWASSYNEQFF	TGTGCCAGCAGCTCCCCGTGGGCCAGCTCCTACAATGAGCAGTTCTTC
TRBV5-1	TRBD1	TRBJ2-2	NA	CASSLDQQGAVNTGELFF	TGCGCCAGCAGCTTGGACCAACAGGGGGCAGTTAACACCGGGGAGCTGTTTTTT
TRBV20-1	TRBD1	TRBJ1-6	many	CSARASRDRENSPLHF	TGCAGTGCTAGAGCTTCTAGGGACAGGGAGAACTCACCCCTCCACTTT
TRBV7-2	NA	TRBJ2-5	NA	CASSTTVGGGGNF	TGTGCCAGCAGCACAACTGTCGGGGGAGGCGGAAACTTC
TRBV4-3	NA	TRBJ2-2	many	CASSQERLESGELFF	TGCGCCAGCAGCCAAGAGAGGTTGGAGTCCGGGGAGCTGTTTTTT
TRBV5-1	NA	TRBJ2-7	NA	CASSLASLVSYEQYF	TGCGCCAGCAGCTTGGCTAGTCTAGTTTCCTACGAGCAGTACTTC
TRBV12-3/TRBV12-4	NA	TRBJ1-6	NA	CASSRDSSYNSPLHF	TGTGCCAGCAGTCGCGACAGCTCCTATAATTCACCCCTCCACTTT